The 18 T cell receptor beta chains given below trace back to one sample, sequenced in a study of T cell repertoires in cytomegalovirus infection. Their antigens remain unidentified. TCRdb re-called the reads through MiXCR, storing one row per CDR3 protein. The sample lists 450,000 to 600,000 distinct CDR3 sequences, under 45% seen once, with roughly two fifths in the top ten. The source was cultured PBMCs, collected from culture after CMV antigen stimulation. Receptor source: a human donor in good health (CMV status not recorded). Some clones in this sample may be carry-over from other donors' samples.

The gene calls are TRBV4-1 and TRBJ2-3, with D tentatively TRBD2 (5 bases). The length of the CDR3 is 15 residues. Trimming shortened V by 4 bases and J by 0 bases, and 11 bases separated the two germline ends. Germline CDR1 MGHRA, CDR2 YSYEKL. The CDR3 spells CASSPRGDSTDTQYF. The DNA for the CDR3 is TGCGCCAGCAGCCCCCGGGGAGATAGCACAGATACGCAGTATTTT.

V usage is TRBV7-6 and J usage is TRBJ1-1, with 9 bases aligning to TRBD1. CDR1 and CDR2 (germline): SGHVS, FNYEAQ. This CDR3 is built from 14 residues. The V and J ends lost 5 bases and 5 bases, in that order; junction bases with no gene match: 6. The CDR3 here is CASSAGTGRTEAFF. The CDR3, as DNA: TGTGCCAGCAGCGCCGGGACAGGGAGGACTGAAGCTTTCTTT. Combining the CDR3 with reference TRBV7-6 and TRBJ1-1 gives the whole variable domain GAGVSQSPRYKVTKRGQDVALRCDPISGHVSLYWYRQALGQGPEFLTYFNYEAQQDKSGLPNDRFSAERPEGSISTLTIQRTEQRDSAMYRCASSAGTGRTEAFFGQGTRLTVV.

This clonotype was picked up a small number of times. The chain links TRBV7-2 to TRBJ2-5; D perhaps matches TRBD2 (7 bases). The V and J ends lost 7 bases and 5 bases respectively, with 17 bases between them. This CDR3 is 14 amino acids long. Germline-derived CDR1 and CDR2 are SGHTA and FQGNSA. The CDR3: CASTTKGGVETQYF. The CDR3 DNA sequence: TGTGCCAGCACCACTAAGGGGGGGGTGGAGACCCAGTACTTC.

This clonotype was seen more than once but under ten times. The J gene is TRBJ2-7, the V gene TRBV19, with TRBD2 matching 12 bases. CDR3 length: 18 amino acids. V gave up 6 bases and J gave up 1 base; unmatched junction bases: 13. Germline assignment: CDR1 LNHDA and CDR2 SQIVND (reference sequence). In nucleotides, the CDR3 is TGTGCCAGTAGCAGACTAGCGGGAGACCTCCAAAGGTCCTACGAGCAGTACTTC. Its translation is CASSRLAGDLQRSYEQYF.

J is TRBJ2-2 and V is TRBV6-2 or TRBV6-3, with D possibly matching TRBD2 (6 bases). This CDR3 region has 14 residues. Germline loops: CDR1 MNHEY, CDR2 SVGEGT. V gave up 5 bases and J gave up 6 bases, with 13 bases separating them. DNA for the CDR3: TGTGCCAGCAGTCAACTAGCATACGCCGGGGAGCTGTTTTTT. Amino acids: CASSQLAYAGELFF.

The chain links TRBV5-6 to TRBJ1-2; tentative D call: TRBD1 (5 bases). This CDR3 has 12 residues. V was trimmed by 1 base and J by 8 bases, leaving 9 bases between them. The germline CDR1 and CDR2 sequences are SGHDT and YYEEEE. The CDR3, as DNA: TGTGCCAGCAGCTTGTTATGGGACGGCTACACCTTC. Translation: CASSLLWDGYTF.

The chain uses TRBV7-8 and TRBJ2-3; 9 nucleotides align to TRBD2. J was trimmed by 4 bases and V by 1 base; bases with no gene match: 6. CDR1 SGHVS and CDR2 FQNEAQ come from the germline V gene. The CDR3 totals 16 residues. In DNA form, the CDR3 reads TGTGCCAGCAGCTTAGGCGGGGGGGCCTGGGCAGATACGCAGTATTTT. Translation: CASSLGGGAWADTQYF.

This clonotype was detected a few times. The CDR3 protein is CASSPRLPSYINNEQFF. CDR3 coding DNA: TGTGCCAGCAGCCCTAGGCTTCCTAGCTACATCAACAATGAGCAGTTCTTC. The V gene is TRBV7-2, the J gene TRBJ2-1; possible D gene TRBD2, 5 bases. Trimming took off 5 bases at V and 5 bases at J, with 22 bases between the two ends. Looked up from germline, CDR1 is SGHTA and CDR2 is FQGNSA. This CDR3 comprises 17 residues.

The CDR3 sequence is CASSQDPRAGYGYTF. The CDR3 coding sequence is TGCGCCAGCAGCCAAGATCCCAGGGCAGGTTATGGCTACACCTTC. J is TRBJ1-2 and V is TRBV4-1, with D possibly being TRBD1 (5 bases). Between the trimmed V and J ends, which lost 0 bases and 5 bases, there was a span of 13 bases. Germline V gives CDR1 MGHRA, CDR2 YSYEKL. The CDR3 covers 15 residues.

This clonotype has more than one count but fewer than ten. The rearrangement joins TRBV7-2 to TRBJ2-1; no reliable D call. The germline V and J ends were trimmed by 2 bases and 13 bases, with 9 bases remaining between them. This CDR3 has 11 amino acids. Germline lookup yields CDR1 SGHTA and CDR2 FQGNSA. DNA for the CDR3: TGTGCCAGCAGCTTAACCACAATCCAGTTCTTC. Encoded protein: CASSLTTIQFF.

The CDR3 DNA sequence: TGTGCCAGCAGTGAAGGAAGGTCCCTGCAGTTCTTC. Its protein product is CASSEGRSLQFF. The rearrangement links TRBV2 to TRBJ2-1; D not certain. The CDR3 is 12 amino acids. V was cut by 1 base and J by 12 bases, with 10 bases left in between. The germline gives CDR1 SNHLY, CDR2 FYNNEI.

This clonotype has ten or more counts. The chain joins TRBV7-9 to TRBJ2-6; D is undetermined. Trimming stripped 3 bases from V and 0 bases from J, with 9 bases between. Germline CDR1 SEHNR, CDR2 FQNEAQ (reference sequence). The CDR3 has 16 residues. DNA of the CDR3: TGTGCCAGCAGCTTCTGGTGGAGCTCTGGGGCCAACGTCCTGACTTTC. This codes for CASSFWWSSGANVLTF.

This sequence joins TRBV7-2 and TRBJ1-5; D may be TRBD1 (5 bases). The V gene lost 2 bases and the J gene lost 3 bases, with 11 bases spanning the gap. The CDR3 consists of 15 residues. Germline-derived CDR1 and CDR2 are SGHTA and FQGNSA. The CDR3 DNA is TGTGCCAGCAGCTTATACGGGGCACTCAATCAGCCCCAGCATTTT. This gives the protein CASSLYGALNQPQHF.

The chain links TRBV6-2 or TRBV6-3 to TRBJ1-1, with 9 positions matching TRBD1. CDR1 and CDR2 from the germline V gene are MNHEY and SVGEGT. There are 15 residues in the CDR3. V shed 6 bases and J 6 bases; nucleotides not matched to a gene: 11. This chain's CDR3 is CASRTEGTGSPEAFF. CDR3 nucleotides: TGTGCCAGCAGAACGGAAGGGACAGGGAGCCCTGAAGCTTTCTTT.

The chain employs TRBV10-3 and TRBJ1-4, with D unclear. CDR1 ENHRY and CDR2 SYGVKD come from the germline V gene. This CDR3 contains 17 residues. V dropped 0 bases and J dropped 3 bases, with 14 bases sitting between them. CDR3 DNA sequence: TGTGCCATCAGTGAGTCAGGTATCCGTGACGCTAATGAAAAACTGTTTTTT. Its translation: CAISESGIRDANEKLFF.

V usage is TRBV7-2 and J usage is TRBJ2-1, with D possibly TRBD2 on 6 matching bases. This CDR3 comprises 14 residues. Germline V gene data show CDR1 as SGHTA and CDR2 as FQGNSA. V was cut by 3 bases and J by 5 bases, with 11 bases left in between. The DNA for the CDR3 is TGTGCCAGCAGCTTTCGCGGGGCAAACAATGAGCAGTTCTTC. It codes for CASSFRGANNEQFF.

This clonotype was detected once. The V and J genes are TRBV7-7 and TRBJ2-1; maybe TRBD2 (5 bases). Germline CDR1 and CDR2: SSHAT and FNYEAQ (reference sequence). The V end was cut by 1 base, the J end by 5 bases, with 12 bases between. CDR3 length: 15 residues. CDR3 coding DNA: TGTGCCAGCAGCTTAGTCCCGGGGTCGAACAATGAGCAGTTCTTC. Translated: CASSLVPGSNNEQFF.

The chain couples TRBV7-2 to TRBJ1-2, with a possible D match to TRBD1 (6 bases). CDR3 length equals 12 residues. Germline V gives CDR1 SGHTA, CDR2 FQGNSA. V lost 4 bases and J lost 8, with 11 bases in between. CDR3: CASSSTGWGYTF. For the CDR3, the DNA is TGTGCCAGCAGCTCGACAGGCTGGGGCTACACCTTC.